A selection of T cell receptor beta chains follows, all from one sample in a study of T cell responses to AZD1222 COVID-19 vaccine. Generated by immunoSEQ multiplex PCR, the TCRdb table keeps only in-frame clones and is missing some. The sample contains about 140,000 clones, around nine tenths of which appear only once. The sample was peripheral blood, taken 28 days after the second AZD1222 dose. The origin of the receptors is an adult who received the AZD1222 COVID-19 vaccine. Both conserved end residues are part of each CDR3. The order of the fields is J gene, V gene, CDR3 length, D gene, clone size, CDR3 DNA, CDR3 protein. A D gene is named only where the DNA matches it firmly. The listing skips clone size in some rows; elsewhere it reads once, few, many or a size class.

>TRBJ2-7|TRBV14|13|-|-
TGTGCCAGCAGCCGATTGGAGTACTACGAGCAGTACTTC
CASSRLEYYEQYF
>TRBJ1-3|TRBV4-2|21|TRBD1|-
TGTGCCAGCAGCCAAGCTGGAAATTGGATCGAGGACAGGCCCTTTGGAAACACCATATATTTT
CASSQAGNWIEDRPFGNTIYF
>TRBJ2-7|TRBV9|12|TRBD2|-
TGTGCCAGCAGCGCTAGCGGGGGCGAGCAGTACTTC
CASSASGGEQYF
>TRBJ1-3|TRBV3-1/TRBV3-2|12|-|-
TGTGCCAGCAGCCAAGATTGGAACACCATATATTTT
CASSQDWNTIYF
>TRBJ2-5|TRBV6-5|15|TRBD1|-
TGTGCCAGCAGTTACTCGACAGGGACAGCGAAGACCCAGTACTTC
CASSYSTGTAKTQYF
>TRBJ1-5|TRBV25-1|14|-|once
TGTGCCAGCAGTGAGCGGGGAGCTTATCAGCCCCAGCATTTT
CASSERGAYQPQHF
>TRBJ1-2|TRBV2|13|-|once
TGTGCCAGCAGGGGTCAGGGAGGCCATGGCTACACCTTC
CASRGQGGHGYTF
>TRBJ1-2|TRBV5-4|13|-|-
TGTGCCAGCAGCTTGATTCAAGCTTATGGCTACACCTTC
CASSLIQAYGYTF
>TRBJ1-1|TRBV25-1|12|-|-
TGTGCCAGCAGTGCCTGGACAGCTGAAGCTTTCTTT
CASSAWTAEAFF
>TRBJ1-1|TRBV2|13|TRBD1|-
TGTGCCAGCAGTTTTGCACAGGGGGCGGGAGCTTTCTTT
CASSFAQGAGAFF
>TRBJ2-7|TRBV11-1|13|TRBD1|-
TGTGCCAGCAGCTTCTGGGACAGCTACGAGCAGTACTTC
CASSFWDSYEQYF
>TRBJ1-5|TRBV18|21|-|-
TGTGCCAGCTCACCTCGTGAAATCCGGGACAACCCGTTTGGAGGCAATCAGCCCCAGCATTTT
CASSPREIRDNPFGGNQPQHF
>TRBJ2-1|TRBV12-3/TRBV12-4|13|-|-
TGTGCCAGCACCTGGGGAGTTTGGAATGAGCAGTTCTTC
CASTWGVWNEQFF
>TRBJ1-2|TRBV5-4|16|TRBD1|once
TGTGCCAGCAGCTTGGCCGGGACAGGGGGTTATCAGGGCTACACCTTC
CASSLAGTGGYQGYTF
>TRBJ1-1|TRBV6-1|11|-|-
TGTGCCAGCAGTGACAGGTCCAGGGCTTTCTTT
CASSDRSRAFF
>TRBJ2-1|TRBV5-6|15|-|-
TGTGCCAGCAGCTTGGGGGAGATAGTCTACAATGAGCAGTTCTTC
CASSLGEIVYNEQFF
>TRBJ1-6|TRBV28|14|-|-
TGTGCCAGCAGGGGGGCCGATCACAATTCACCCCTCCACTTT
CASRGADHNSPLHF
>TRBJ1-2|TRBV6-2/TRBV6-3|14|-|-
TGTGCCAGCAGTTACCTATTTACTAACTATGGCTACACCTTC
CASSYLFTNYGYTF
>TRBJ1-2|TRBV4-3|15|-|-
TGCGCCAGCAGCCAAGATAGGATAGGGGACTATGGCTACACCTTC
CASSQDRIGDYGYTF
>TRBJ2-6|TRBV4-3|16|-|-
TGCGCCAGCAGCCAAGAAACCAGCTCTGGGGCCAACGTCCTGACTTTC
CASSQETSSGANVLTF
>TRBJ1-5|TRBV19|16|TRBD1|-
TGTGCCAGTAGGACAGGGGGTGGAGGGCGCGATCAGCCCCAGCATTTT
CASRTGGGGRDQPQHF
>TRBJ1-2|TRBV7-9|12|-|once
TGTGCCAGCAGCTTAGCCCGGTATGGCTACACCTTC
CASSLARYGYTF
>TRBJ2-3|TRBV11-2|15|-|-
TGTGCCAGCAGCAACTGGCGGGGACGCACAGATACGCAGTATTTT
CASSNWRGRTDTQYF
>TRBJ2-1|TRBV6-2/TRBV6-3|17|-|-
TGTGCCAGCAGTTACTCCACGAGGGGAGTTTCCTACAATGAGCAGTTCTTC
CASSYSTRGVSYNEQFF
>TRBJ2-7|TRBV28|18|-|-
TGTGCCAGCAGTTCCGGCGGTTTTAACGGGGTGAGCTCCTACGAGCAGTACTTC
CASSSGGFNGVSSYEQYF
>TRBJ2-3|TRBV9|15|TRBD2|-
TGTGCCAGCAGCGTAGGCCTAGCGGAAGCAGATACGCAGTATTTT
CASSVGLAEADTQYF
>TRBJ2-7|TRBV5-1|13|-|-
TGCGCCAGCAGCTTCCAGGGGAGCGACGAGCAGTACTTC
CASSFQGSDEQYF
>TRBJ2-7|TRBV10-3|15|TRBD2|-
TGTGCCATAACCGCCGGGACTAACACAAACTACGAGCAGTACTTC
CAITAGTNTNYEQYF
>TRBJ1-6|TRBV30|17|TRBD1|-
TGTGCCTGGAGTCCCGGGACAGGGAATCCCTTGACTTCACCCCTCCACTTT
CAWSPGTGNPLTSPLHF
>TRBJ2-6|TRBV6-2/TRBV6-3|17|-|-
TGTGCCAGCAGCGACAGGTCCTCCTCCTCTGGGGCCAACGTCCTGACTTTC
CASSDRSSSSGANVLTF
>TRBJ2-1|TRBV7-2|13|-|-
TGTGCCAGCAGAAGGTACCCCTACAATGAGCAGTTCTTC
CASRRYPYNEQFF
>TRBJ2-1|TRBV5-1|17|-|-
TGCGCCAGCAGCTTGGGATTAGCGGTAAGCTCCTACAATGAGCAGTTCTTC
CASSLGLAVSSYNEQFF
>TRBJ2-3|TRBV2|13|-|-
TGTGCCGGACGGGGGGCCAGGACAGATACGCAGTATTTT
CAGRGARTDTQYF
>TRBJ2-7|TRBV6-1|15|TRBD2|-
TGTGCCAGCAGTGAGGCTAGCGGGAGCTCCTACGAGCAGTACTTC
CASSEASGSSYEQYF
>TRBJ1-2|TRBV29-1|13|-|-
TGCAGCGTTGAGACAGGAGAGAACTATGGCTACACCTTC
CSVETGENYGYTF
>TRBJ2-7|TRBV7-2|14|-|-
TGTGCCAGCAGCTTAGTAGCCCGAGCCTACGAGCAGTACTTC
CASSLVARAYEQYF
>TRBJ1-4|TRBV19|15|-|once
TGTGCCAGCCAAAACGGGGCCGCTGATTTTGAAAAACTGTTTTTT
CASQNGAADFEKLFF
>TRBJ1-1|TRBV28|15|-|-
TGTGCCAGCAGTTCCCCCTGGGGCAGCAACACTGAAGCTTTCTTT
CASSSPWGSNTEAFF
>TRBJ2-1|TRBV30|14|TRBD2|once
TGTGCCTGGAGTGTACTAGCGGGAATCGATGAGCAGTTCTTC
CAWSVLAGIDEQFF
>TRBJ2-7|TRBV6-2/TRBV6-3|15|TRBD1|-
TGTGCCAGCAGTTACATATACCGGACAGGGAACGAGCAGTACTTC
CASSYIYRTGNEQYF
>TRBJ1-5|TRBV6-2/TRBV6-3|15|-|once
TGTGCCAGCAGCCGGGACACCTACCTCAATCAGCCCCAGCATTTT
CASSRDTYLNQPQHF
>TRBJ1-1|TRBV7-8|15|-|-
TGTGCCAGCAGCTTAGGTCGCAGTCTGAACACTGAAGCTTTCTTT
CASSLGRSLNTEAFF
>TRBJ1-5|TRBV4-2|18|TRBD1|-
TGTGCCAGCAGCCAAGATACCACAGGGGACCCTAGCAATCAGCCCCAGCATTTT
CASSQDTTGDPSNQPQHF
>TRBJ1-6|TRBV30|14|-|-
TGTGCCTGGAGCGTCGGGGGGAATAATTCACCCCTCCACTTT
CAWSVGGNNSPLHF
>TRBJ2-3|TRBV19|15|TRBD1|-
TGTGCCAGTAGTAGGGACAGGGGGCTTACAGATACGCAGTATTTT
CASSRDRGLTDTQYF
>TRBJ2-1|TRBV18|17|TRBD2|-
TGTGCCAGCTCACCTAGGACTAGCGGGAGTCCCTACAATGAGCAGTTCTTC
CASSPRTSGSPYNEQFF
>TRBJ2-1|TRBV18|15|-|-
TGTGCCAGCTCACCGGTAACGGGAGTTGAGAGTGAGCAGTTCTTC
CASSPVTGVESEQFF
>TRBJ2-7|TRBV5-4|13|-|-
TGTGCCAGCAGCACAGACTCGAACCACGAGCAGTACTTC
CASSTDSNHEQYF
>TRBJ2-7|TRBV27|14|-|once
TGTGCCAGTCGGTGGGCGGGGAACTCCTACGAGCAGTACTTC
CASRWAGNSYEQYF
>TRBJ2-7|TRBV6-2/TRBV6-3|12|-|-
TGTGCCAGCAGTTACCCAGCGACCGAGCAGTACTTC
CASSYPATEQYF
>TRBJ2-1|TRBV7-9|15|-|once
TGTGCCAGCAGCCATAGGGGCGAGGGGTGGAGTGAGCAGTTCTTC
CASSHRGEGWSEQFF
>TRBJ2-7|TRBV7-9|15|-|few
TGTGCCAGCAGCTTAGGCGGGGAAGGATTCTACGAGCAGTACTTC
CASSLGGEGFYEQYF
>TRBJ1-1|TRBV29-1|12|-|-
TGCAGCGTTGTCTGGGGGGCGGTTGAAGCTTTCTTT
CSVVWGAVEAFF
>TRBJ2-3|TRBV10-3|19|TRBD2|-
TGTGCCATCAGTGGCCCGGGACTAGCGGGAGATTATGGCACAGATACGCAGTATTTT
CAISGPGLAGDYGTDTQYF